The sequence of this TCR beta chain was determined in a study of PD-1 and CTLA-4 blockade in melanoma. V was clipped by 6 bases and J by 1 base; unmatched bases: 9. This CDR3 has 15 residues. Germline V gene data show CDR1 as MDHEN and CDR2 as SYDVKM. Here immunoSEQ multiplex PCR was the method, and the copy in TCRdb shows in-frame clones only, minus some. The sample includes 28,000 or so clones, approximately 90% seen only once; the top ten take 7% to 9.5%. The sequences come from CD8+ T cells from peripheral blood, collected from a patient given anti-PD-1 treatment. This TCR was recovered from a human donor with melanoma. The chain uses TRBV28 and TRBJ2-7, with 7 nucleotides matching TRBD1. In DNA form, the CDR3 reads TGTGCCAGCAGCCCCGGGACAGCCACTTCCTACGAGCAGTACTTC. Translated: CASSPGTATSYEQYF.